This record concerns one TCR beta chain sequence. V was pared by 2 bases and J by 2 bases, with 6 bases of the junction left unmatched. Germline assignment: CDR1 ENHRY and CDR2 SYGVKD. The CDR3 covers 16 residues. Profiled with immunoSEQ multiplex PCR; TCRdb holds only in-frame clones, not every one. Of some 130,000 clones listed, approximately 92% are singletons. These data are taken from a study of control samples from healthy donors and cancer patients. Specimen: blood. V is TRBV10-3 and J is TRBJ1-5, with 7 nucleotides matching TRBD1. This clonotype was obtained from a man between 18 and 29 years old in good health. CDR3 coding DNA: TGTGCCATCAGTGAGCGCGTCACAGGGGGCAATCAGCCCCAGCATTTT. Translation gives CAISERVTGGNQPQHF.